The 14 T cell receptor beta chains in this list originate from one sample, sequenced in a study of shared clonotypes between healthy human individuals. Assay: immunoSEQ multiplex PCR; the TCRdb copy retains only in-frame clones and omits some. Here the sample spans about 2 million clones, around 96% being singletons. Terminally differentiated effector memory CD45RA+ cells were left out of the naive CD8 fraction, which was CD45RO-negative and positively selected for CCR7. The material sequenced was naive CD8+ T cells sorted from blood. All receptors come from a man aged 18-30 years in good health.

CDR3 sequence reads: CASSWRGADSTDTQYF. The CDR3, as DNA: TGTGCCAGCAGCTGGCGGGGTGCGGATAGCACAGATACGCAGTATTTT. V is TRBV7-9 and J is TRBJ2-3, with D possibly being TRBD2 (6 bases). V dropped 4 bases and J dropped 0 bases, with 14 bases sitting between them. The germline V gene has CDR1 SEHNR and CDR2 FQNEAQ (reference sequence). The CDR3 consists of 16 residues.

CDR3 protein: CASSSTSGRAFETQYF. The DNA for the CDR3 is TGTGCCAGCAGCTCGACTAGCGGGAGGGCCTTTGAGACCCAGTACTTC. The rearrangement uses TRBV13 and TRBJ2-5; TRBD2 matches at 14 bases. CDR3 length equals 16 residues. The ends lost 4 bases at V and 5 bases at J; junction bases unmatched: 6. The germline V gene has CDR1 PRHDT and CDR2 FYEKMQ (reference sequence).

This clone was seen only once. The V and J genes are TRBV4-3 and TRBJ2-7; D is perhaps TRBD2 (5 bases). This CDR3 comprises 15 residues. In germline, CDR1 is LGHNA, CDR2 YSLEER. The V end lost 1 base, the J end lost 5 bases, and 15 bases lay between the germline ends. Here the CDR3 reads CASSQGGSARDEQYF. The CDR3 region has the DNA TGCGCCAGCAGCCAAGGGGGTAGCGCCCGGGACGAGCAGTACTTC.

Details on this clone: This specimen includes other DNA sequences encoding the same CDR3. This rearrangement joins TRBV6-1 to TRBJ2-1, with D unclear. Deletions cut 3 bases from V and 0 bases from J, with 9 bases between. Per germline, CDR1 MNHNS and CDR2 SASEGT. The CDR3 has 15 residues. The CDR3 here is CASSEDPSSYNEQFF. Here the CDR3 DNA reads TGTGCCAGCAGTGAGGATCCCAGCTCCTACAATGAGCAGTTCTTC.

The rearrangement uses TRBV29-1 and TRBJ2-3; D gene ambiguous. The CDR3 spans 16 residues. The germline gives CDR1 SQVTM, CDR2 ANQGSEA. V was pared by 1 base and J by 6 bases, with 20 bases between. CDR3 DNA sequence: TGCAGCGTTGAAGTTTTCGCCGCTGGCAGCTTGGATACGCAGTATTTT. Protein sequence: CSVEVFAAGSLDTQYF.

V gene TRBV5-1 combines with J gene TRBJ2-1; unclear D gene. CDR1 is SGHRS, CDR2 YFSETQ, per germline. The CDR3 consists of 16 residues. The V and J ends lost 4 bases and 0 bases respectively, with 14 bases between them. CDR3 in amino acids: CASSIGRPSSYNEQFF. The CDR3 DNA reads as TGCGCCAGCAGCATAGGCAGGCCCAGCTCCTACAATGAGCAGTTCTTC.

This clone was picked up one time. The CDR3 protein is CASSLRTTTDTQYF. The CDR3 nucleotides are TGTGCCAGCAGCCTACGGACTACCACAGATACGCAGTATTTT. The rearrangement uses TRBV7-9 and TRBJ2-3; perhaps TRBD2 as D (6 bases). This CDR3 has 14 amino acids. Germline V CDR1 and CDR2: SEHNR, FQNEAQ (reference sequence). V was shortened by 5 bases and J by 2 bases, with 11 bases between the two germline ends.

This chain uses TRBV28 with TRBJ1-3; no clear D gene. CDR1 MDHEN and CDR2 SYDVKM come from the germline V gene. Trimming shortened V by 6 bases and J by 0 bases, and 15 bases separated the two germline ends. CDR3 length: 16 amino acids. The DNA of the CDR3 is TGTGCCAGCAGCCCCATCCCCCACCTCTCTGGAAACACCATATATTTT. Amino acids: CASSPIPHLSGNTIYF.

The chain joins TRBV19 to TRBJ2-1; D may correspond to TRBD1 or TRBD2 (5 bases each). This CDR3 comprises 17 residues. CDR1 is LNHDA, CDR2 SQIVND, per germline (reference sequence). The V and J ends lost 3 bases and 2 bases respectively, with 17 bases between them. This CDR3 reads CASSIGAGLAAYNEQFF. Here the CDR3 DNA reads TGTGCCAGTAGTATCGGGGCTGGGCTAGCAGCCTACAATGAGCAGTTCTTC.

The V call is TRBV7-9, the J call TRBJ2-1; 10 nucleotides match TRBD1. J was trimmed by 1 base and V by 0 bases; bases with no gene match: 0. There are 16 residues in the CDR3. Germline assignment: CDR1 SEHNR and CDR2 FQNEAQ (reference sequence). CDR3 sequence reads: CASSLAGQGSYNEQFF. The CDR3 DNA reads TGTGCCAGCAGCTTAGCGGGACAGGGGTCCTACAATGAGCAGTTCTTC. The full variable domain, with the rest looked up from reference TRBV7-9 and TRBJ2-1, is DTGVSQNPRHKITKRGQNVTFRCDPISEHNRLYWYRQTLGQGPEFLTYFQNEAQLEKSRLLSDRFSAERPKGSFSTLEIQRTEQGDSAMYLCASSLAGQGSYNEQFFGPGTRLTVL.

Regarding this clone: Other DNA variants within this sample encode the same CDR3. This chain joins TRBV30 and TRBJ1-1; D not certain. Looked up from germline, CDR1 is GTSNPN and CDR2 is SVGIG (reference sequence). Trimming shortened V by 0 bases and J by 5 bases, and 10 bases separated the two germline ends. The CDR3 has 13 amino acids. In DNA form, the CDR3 reads TGTGCCTGGAGTGTACTCTGGAATACTGAAGCTTTCTTT. Translating it yields CAWSVLWNTEAFF. Complete variable domain (other parts from reference TRBV30 and TRBJ1-1): SQTIHQWPATLVQPVGSPLSLECTVEGTSNPNLYWYRQAAGRGLQLLFYSVGIGQISSEVPQNLSASRPQDRQFILSSKKLLLSDSGFYLCAWSVLWNTEAFFGQGTRLTVV.

The chain links TRBV30 to TRBJ1-2, with D tentatively TRBD1 (5 bases). This CDR3 spans 13 amino acids. V shed 2 bases and J shed 4 bases, with 11 bases lying between them. Germline-derived CDR1 and CDR2 are GTSNPN and SVGIG (reference sequence). CDR3 protein: CAWSPTGFYGYTF. The CDR3 DNA reads as TGTGCCTGGAGTCCCACAGGTTTCTATGGCTACACCTTC. Combining the CDR3 with reference TRBV30 and TRBJ1-2 gives the whole variable domain SQTIHQWPATLVQPVGSPLSLECTVEGTSNPNLYWYRQAAGRGLQLLFYSVGIGQISSEVPQNLSASRPQDRQFILSSKKLLLSDSGFYLCAWSPTGFYGYTFGSGTRLTVV.

The rearrangement joins TRBV4-1 to TRBJ1-2; TRBD1 might be the D (5 bases). Germline CDR1 reads MGHRA; CDR2 reads YSYEKL. Trimming took off 0 bases at V and 3 bases at J, with 8 bases between the two ends. The CDR3 spans 14 residues. The CDR3 sequence: CASSQDWGDYGYTF. The CDR3 bases are TGCGCCAGCAGCCAAGATTGGGGGGACTATGGCTACACCTTC.

The V gene is TRBV5-1, the J gene TRBJ2-5; 14 nucleotides align to TRBD2. The CDR3 contains 18 residues. With 0 bases clipped from V and 2 bases from J, the junction kept 6 bases outside the gene matches. The V gene's germline CDR1 is SGHRS and CDR2 YFSETQ. CDR3 sequence: CASSLEGLAGDGQETQYF. In DNA, the CDR3 is TGCGCCAGCAGCTTGGAGGGACTAGCGGGAGATGGTCAAGAGACCCAGTACTTC.